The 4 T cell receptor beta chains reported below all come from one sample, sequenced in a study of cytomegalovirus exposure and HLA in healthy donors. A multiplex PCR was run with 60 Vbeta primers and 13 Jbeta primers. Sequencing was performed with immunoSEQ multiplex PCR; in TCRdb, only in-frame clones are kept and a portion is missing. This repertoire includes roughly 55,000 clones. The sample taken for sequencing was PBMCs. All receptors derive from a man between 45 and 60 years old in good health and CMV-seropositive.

CDR3 coding DNA: TGTGCCAGCAGTTCCGGGACTCATAGCAATCAGCCCCAGCATTTT. Amino acids: CASSSGTHSNQPQHF. V and J are TRBV2 and TRBJ1-5; a possible D gene is TRBD1 (5 bases). Between the trimmed V and J ends, which lost 5 bases and 0 bases, there was a span of 11 bases. The CDR3 totals 15 residues. Germline V gives CDR1 SNHLY, CDR2 FYNNEI.

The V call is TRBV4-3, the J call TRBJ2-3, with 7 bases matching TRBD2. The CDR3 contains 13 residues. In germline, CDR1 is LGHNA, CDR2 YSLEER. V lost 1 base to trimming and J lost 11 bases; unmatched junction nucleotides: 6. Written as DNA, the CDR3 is TGCGCCAGCAGCCAAGGGGAGGGAGGTGTGCAGTATTTT. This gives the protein CASSQGEGGVQYF.

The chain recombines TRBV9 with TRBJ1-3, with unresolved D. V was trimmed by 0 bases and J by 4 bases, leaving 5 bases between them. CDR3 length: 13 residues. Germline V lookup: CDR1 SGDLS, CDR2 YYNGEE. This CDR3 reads CASSVALGNTIYF. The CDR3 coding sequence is TGTGCCAGCAGCGTAGCTCTGGGAAACACCATATATTTT. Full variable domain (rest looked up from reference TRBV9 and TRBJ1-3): DSGVTQTPKHLITATGQRVTLRCSPRSGDLSVYWYQQSLDQGLQFLIQYYNGEERAKGNILERFSAQQFPDLHSELNLSSLELGDSALYFCASSVALGNTIYFGEGSWLTVV.

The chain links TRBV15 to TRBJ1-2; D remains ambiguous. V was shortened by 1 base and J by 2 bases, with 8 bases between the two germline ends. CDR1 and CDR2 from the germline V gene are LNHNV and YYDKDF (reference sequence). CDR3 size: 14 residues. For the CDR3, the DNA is TGTGCCACCAGCAGAGTTGCGGGGAACTATGGCTACACCTTC. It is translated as CATSRVAGNYGYTF. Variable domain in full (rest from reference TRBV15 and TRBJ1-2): DAMVIQNPRYQVTQFGKPVTLSCSQTLNHNVMYWYQQKSSQAPKLLFHYYDKDFNNEADTPDNFQSRRPNTSFCFLDIRSPGLGDTAMYLCATSRVAGNYGYTFGSGTRLTVV.